Following are 26 T cell receptor beta chains from one sample sequenced in a study of T cell repertoires in cytomegalovirus infection (dated by TCRdb to about 2019). The sequencing machine was an Illumina HiSeq 1500. The public sequencing data were trimmed at Q25 with fastp and processed into clonotypes with MiXCR by TCRdb, which kept only in-frame beta chains. Each record represents a unique CDR3 protein, reported with the most common genes and DNA among its rows. Counted in this sample were a few hundred thousand distinct CDR3 sequences; under 20% of them appeared once. More than 10% of the sample lies in the top ten. The sequenced material came from PBMCs. Every receptor here comes from a human donor in good health (CMV status not recorded). Some clones in this sample may be carry-over from other donors' samples.

This clonotype was recorded at least ten times. The CDR3 DNA sequence: TGTGCCAGCAGGCCAAGCGCAACAGGGGGGACCACTGAAGCTTTCTTT. It is translated as CASRPSATGGTTEAFF. The chain joins TRBV7-2 to TRBJ1-1, with 8 bases that match TRBD1. The CDR3 totals 16 residues. V lost 6 bases to trimming and J lost 4 bases; unmatched junction nucleotides: 13. Germline assignment: CDR1 SGHTA and CDR2 FQGNSA.

V gene TRBV5-5 combines with J gene TRBJ1-1, with unresolved D. V was cut by 0 bases and J by 0 bases, with 9 bases left in between. Germline loops: CDR1 SGHKS, CDR2 YYEKEE (reference sequence). The CDR3 contains 15 residues. CDR3 in DNA: TGTGCCAGCAGCTTGGGGACGAGCATGAACACTGAAGCTTTCTTT. Translating it yields CASSLGTSMNTEAFF.

This clonotype was counted many times. This chain links TRBV6-1 with TRBJ2-5; a weak D match, TRBD1 (6 bases). Trimming took off 8 bases at V and 8 bases at J, with 12 bases between the two ends. The germline V gene has CDR1 MNHNS and CDR2 SASEGT. The CDR3 sequence is 11 residues long. In DNA, the CDR3 is TGTGCCAGCTTTCAGGGGTCCACCCAGTACTTC. This sequence encodes CASFQGSTQYF.

This clonotype was recorded many times. The chain links TRBV7-9 to TRBJ1-2; D gene ambiguous. The CDR3 totals 14 residues. From germline, CDR1 is SEHNR and CDR2 FQNEAQ (reference sequence). V lost 1 base and J 3 bases, leaving 9 bases between the germline ends. CDR3 sequence reads: CASSLDLGYYGYTF. CDR3 DNA sequence: TGTGCCAGCAGCTTAGATCTGGGGTACTATGGCTACACCTTC.

This clonotype was seen repeatedly, ten times or more. This sequence joins TRBV7-2 and TRBJ1-1, with D hard to call. Trimming pared 4 bases from V and 3 bases from J, leaving 6 bases between. The CDR3 runs 12 residues. Germline values: CDR1 SGHTA, CDR2 FQGNSA. CDR3 coding DNA: TGTGCCAGCAGCTATCTTCACACTGAAGCTTTCTTT. This gives the protein CASSYLHTEAFF.

The V call is TRBV12-3 or TRBV12-4, the J call TRBJ1-1; possibly TRBD1 for D (6 bases). The ends were cut back, 2 bases at V and 2 bases at J, with 15 bases in the middle. The CDR3 extends over 16 amino acids. The DNA for the CDR3 is TGTGCCAGCAGTTTATGGAGGGGCAGGGGAAACACTGAAGCTTTCTTT. Its protein product is CASSLWRGRGNTEAFF.

This clonotype was counted at least ten times. The CDR3 coding sequence is TGTGCCACCCGCGCTGTGTTAGCGGGGGTTAGGAATGAGCAGTTCTTC. This gives the protein CATRAVLAGVRNEQFF. The V and J genes are TRBV7-3 and TRBJ2-1, with 9 bases lining up with TRBD2. Germline V lookup: CDR1 SGHTA, CDR2 FQGTGA. Trimming cost V 10 bases and J 7 bases; bases outside gene matches: 17. The CDR3 loop spans 16 amino acids.

This clonotype came up many times. J is TRBJ2-7 and V is TRBV6-5, with no clear D. This CDR3 contains 17 residues. Trimming shortened V by 2 bases and J by 5 bases, and 22 bases separated the two germline ends. The germline CDR1 and CDR2 sequences are MNHEY and SVGAGI. CDR3 sequence (DNA): TGTGCCAGCAGTTACAACGGCTTCGGAGAACCCCCACACGAGCAGTACTTC. Translating it yields CASSYNGFGEPPHEQYF.

As for this clonotype: A read error may account for a junction end that differs from germline. This chain uses TRBV7-7 with TRBJ2-5; D tentatively reads TRBD1 or TRBD2 (5 bases each). The V gene's germline CDR1 is SSHAT and CDR2 FNYEAQ (reference sequence). This CDR3 spans 14 amino acids. CDR3 nucleotide sequence: TGTGCTAGCAGCTCCGGGACCCACCAAGAGACCCAGTACTTC. It encodes CASSSGTHQETQYF.

The sample holds many counts of this clonotype. The DNA for the CDR3 is TGTGCCATCCTGGACGGTCCGCCCTCCTACGAGCAGTACTTC. It codes for CAILDGPPSYEQYF. V is TRBV6-2 or TRBV6-3 and J is TRBJ2-7; D gene uncertain. The length of the CDR3 is 14 residues. The V end lost 10 bases, the J end lost 0 bases, and 16 bases lay between the germline ends. Per the germline V gene, CDR1 is MNHEY and CDR2 is SVGEGT.

This sequence joins TRBV12-3 or TRBV12-4 and TRBJ2-7; no clear D gene. V was shortened by 3 bases and J by 0 bases, with 6 bases between the two germline ends. The CDR3 is made up of 13 amino acids. CDR3 sequence reads: CASSFRSSYEQYF. CDR3 nucleotide sequence: TGTGCCAGCAGTTTTAGGAGCTCCTACGAGCAGTACTTC.

This clonotype was detected ten times or more. V and J are TRBV10-3 and TRBJ2-7; D tentatively fits TRBD1 or TRBD2 (5 bases each). With 2 bases removed from V and 10 bases from J, the gap between germline ends came to 18 bases. Per the germline V gene, CDR1 is ENHRY and CDR2 is SYGVKD. This CDR3 spans 14 amino acids. Here the CDR3 reads CAISEPARGGGQYF. CDR3 nucleotides: TGTGCCATCAGTGAGCCCGCTCGGGGCGGCGGACAGTACTTC.

This clonotype was detected ten times or more. This chain uses TRBV5-8 with TRBJ2-1; 8 bases align to TRBD2. The CDR3 runs to 18 residues. The germline gives CDR1 SGHTS, CDR2 YDEGEE. V was clipped by 0 bases and J by 0 bases; unmatched bases: 8. CDR3 sequence (DNA): TGTGCCAGCAGCTTGGTGGTTTCGGGGGGGCTCTCCTACAATGAGCAGTTCTTC. This translates into CASSLVVSGGLSYNEQFF.

The chain carries TRBV7-8 and TRBJ2-2; TRBD1 agrees at 8 bases. Germline CDR1 reads SGHVS; CDR2 reads FQNEAQ. V lost 1 base and J lost 3; bases outside the gene matches: 4. The CDR3 has 16 residues. The CDR3, as DNA: TGTGCCAGCAGCTTAGGGGGGACAGGATACACCGGGGAGCTGTTTTTT. Translation: CASSLGGTGYTGELFF.

The sample holds many counts of this clonotype. The chain has TRBV19 and TRBJ1-5; possibly TRBD1 for D (6 bases). The CDR3 length is 16 residues. V was shortened by 4 bases and J by 7 bases, with 20 bases between the two germline ends. Germline V gene lookup returns CDR1 LNHDA and CDR2 SQIVND (reference sequence). The CDR3 nucleotides are TGTGCCAGTAGTACCGAAATGGACAGCTCAGGGCAGCCCCAGCATTTT. This encodes CASSTEMDSSGQPQHF.

This chain uses TRBV5-4 with TRBJ2-7; D possibly corresponds to TRBD2 (6 bases). Germline loops: CDR1 SGHNT, CDR2 YYREEE (reference sequence). Trimming removed 4 bases at V and 2 bases at J, with 10 bases between. The CDR3 has 13 amino acids. CDR3 loop: CASSLRGAYEQYF. Here the CDR3 DNA reads TGTGCCAGCAGCCTACGCGGGGCCTACGAGCAGTACTTC.

This clonotype showed up just once. The chain combines TRBV4-2 with TRBJ2-1, with a weak D call TRBD2 (6 bases). This CDR3 contains 15 residues. Between the trimmed V and J ends, which lost 6 bases and 6 bases, there was a span of 18 bases. CDR1 and CDR2 from the germline V gene are LGHNA and YNFKEQ. CDR3: CASSLGLGGGNEQFF. Here the CDR3 DNA reads TGTGCCAGCAGTCTCGGACTGGGGGGAGGCAATGAGCAGTTCTTC.

This clonotype was counted only a few times. The chain recombines TRBV4-2 with TRBJ1-2, with a weak D call TRBD1 (5 bases). The CDR3 contains 17 residues. The germline V gene has CDR1 LGHNA and CDR2 YNFKEQ. V was trimmed by 4 bases and J by 4 bases, leaving 22 bases between them. Here the CDR3 reads CASSREATTGNFYGYTF. The CDR3 DNA follows: TGTGCCAGCAGCCGGGAAGCGACTACAGGAAACTTCTATGGCTACACCTTC.

The CDR3 loop reads CASSLENIGLTYEQYF. The CDR3 DNA sequence: TGCGCCAGCAGCCTGGAAAATATTGGATTAACCTACGAGCAGTACTTC. The rearrangement links TRBV4-1 to TRBJ2-7; no clear D gene. Germline CDR1 and CDR2: MGHRA and YSYEKL. V was clipped by 4 bases and J by 2 bases, with 18 bases between them. The CDR3 contains 16 residues.

This chain uses TRBV12-3 or TRBV12-4 with TRBJ1-6; TRBD1 agrees at 7 bases. Trimming took 4 bases from V and 6 from J; bases not matched to a gene: 3. This CDR3 has 14 amino acids. The CDR3 sequence is CASSSGQTNSPLHF. CDR3 bases: TGTGCCAGCAGTTCGGGACAGACTAATTCACCCCTCCACTTT.

CDR3: CAIRQDYEQYF. The DNA of the CDR3 is TGTGCCATCAGGCAGGACTACGAGCAGTACTTC. V and J are TRBV10-3 and TRBJ2-7; D gene ambiguous. The germline V and J ends were trimmed by 6 bases and 3 bases, with 6 bases remaining between them. Germline CDR1 ENHRY, CDR2 SYGVKD. CDR3 length: 11 residues.

This clonotype was seen repeatedly, ten times or more. The chain couples TRBV6-1 to TRBJ1-5; 9 bases agree with TRBD1. Germline trimming cut 6 bases from V and 1 base from J; bases unmatched to any gene: 10. The germline gives CDR1 MNHNS, CDR2 SASEGT. There are 17 residues in the CDR3. The CDR3 bases are TGTGCCAGCAGAATCCTAACAGGGGGCGACAGCAATCAGCCCCAGCATTTT. As protein: CASRILTGGDSNQPQHF.

A few counts support this clonotype. The V call is TRBV12-3 or TRBV12-4, the J call TRBJ2-2; no firm D call. Trimming took 1 base from V and 8 from J, leaving 8 bases between them. The CDR3 extends over 13 amino acids. CDR3 in amino acids: CASSLGARGELFF. The CDR3, as DNA: TGTGCCAGCAGTTTAGGGGCGCGGGGGGAGCTGTTTTTT.

This clonotype was seen only a few times. The chain uses TRBV11-3 and TRBJ2-2, with a weak D call TRBD2 (7 bases). The CDR3 is 12 amino acids. The V end was cut by 7 bases, the J end by 6 bases, with 9 bases between. CDR1 is SGHNT and CDR2 is YENEEA in the germline V gene. CDR3 sequence reads: CASKGGAGELFF. The CDR3 DNA is TGTGCCAGCAAAGGGGGGGCCGGGGAGCTGTTTTTT.

The rearrangement uses TRBV27 and TRBJ1-1; D unresolved. CDR3 length: 12 amino acids. The germline V gene has CDR1 MNHEY and CDR2 SMNVEV (reference sequence). Deletions cut 8 bases from V and 8 bases from J, with 15 bases between. The CDR3 is CASLNWAGEAFF. The CDR3, as DNA: TGTGCCAGCCTCAACTGGGCGGGAGAAGCTTTCTTT.

This clonotype was seen a few times. The CDR3 sequence is CASSQEPDPREGYTF. DNA for the CDR3: TGTGCCAGCAGCCAAGAGCCGGATCCTAGAGAGGGCTACACCTTC. The rearrangement joins TRBV4-2 to TRBJ1-2; D remains unclear. The germline CDR1 and CDR2 sequences are LGHNA and YNFKEQ. The CDR3 sequence is 15 residues long. V was clipped by 0 bases and J by 8 bases, with 16 bases between them.